The clone carrying this T cell receptor beta chain turned up a few times. Its antigen remains unknown. TCRdb independently ran MiXCR on the 5' RACE reads; one entry per CDR3 protein. Of thousands of distinct CDR3 sequences in the sample, roughly three fifths were seen once. Overall study results and limits: The TCR gene usage of tumor memory CD4+ T cells clustered together with blood and lymph node memory CD4+ cells and with lymph node naive CD4+ cells.

V gave up 1 base and J gave up 3 bases, with 12 bases separating them. Germline V gene lookup returns CDR1 MNHNS and CDR2 SASEGT. This CDR3 region has 15 residues. The J gene is TRBJ1-1, the V gene TRBV6-1, with a possible D match to TRBD1 (5 bases). The specimen sequenced was tumor-infiltrating memory CD4+ T cells sorted from the breast tumor. As for subset: memory CD4+ T cells, CD4+CD45RO+CD25-. This receptor was taken from a female donor with breast cancer. CDR3 residues: CASSEVGAGDTEAFF. Here the CDR3 DNA reads TGTGCCAGCAGTGAAGTCGGGGCTGGAGACACTGAAGCTTTCTTT.